The 30 T cell receptor beta chains below were found in one sample sequenced in a study of blood T cell repertoires in COVID-19. Sequenced by immunoSEQ multiplex PCR; TCRdb stores in-frame clones only, minus some. This table has roughly 240,000 clones, about 91% appearing once. The specimen was PBMCs or T cells enriched from blood (not recorded which). Receptors were obtained from a woman aged 25 to 45 with acute COVID-19.

The chain employs TRBV18 and TRBJ2-3; the match to TRBD2 covers 8 bases. The CDR3 loop spans 15 amino acids. Germline V gene data show CDR1 as KGHSH and CDR2 as LQKENI. Germline trimming cut 3 bases from V and 6 bases from J; bases unmatched to any gene: 8. The CDR3 region is CASSPSGGASDTQYF. The CDR3, as DNA: TGTGCCAGCTCACCGAGCGGGGGAGCATCCGATACGCAGTATTTT.

This chain connects TRBV5-1 to TRBJ2-5, with D hard to call. The CDR3 length is 14 residues. The V end was cut by 1 base, the J end by 1 base, with 8 bases between. Looked up from germline, CDR1 is SGHRS and CDR2 is YFSETQ. DNA for the CDR3: TGCGCCAGCAGCTTGAAACAGTCCCAAGAGACCCAGTACTTC. Its protein is CASSLKQSQETQYF.

The chain links TRBV9 to TRBJ2-5, with a tentative D call TRBD2 (6 bases). The V and J ends lost 2 bases and 2 bases respectively, with 13 bases between them. Germline CDR1 is SGDLS and CDR2 is YYNGEE. CDR3 length equals 15 residues. The CDR3 sequence is CASSVVGDSQETQYF. The CDR3 DNA reads as TGTGCCAGCAGCGTGGTAGGGGACTCACAAGAGACCCAGTACTTC.

The chain links TRBV7-2 to TRBJ2-1; 8 positions agree with TRBD2. In germline, CDR1 is SGHTA, CDR2 FQGNSA. The CDR3 is made up of 15 amino acids. V gave up 4 bases and J gave up 6 bases; unmatched junction bases: 8. The CDR3, as DNA: TGTGCCAGCAGCTCCTTAGCGGGGATCAGCAATGAGCAGTTCTTC. Translation: CASSSLAGISNEQFF.

The chain links TRBV7-2 to TRBJ1-1, with TRBD1 as a possible D gene (6 bases). V was trimmed by 5 bases and J by 5 bases, leaving 12 bases between them. From germline, CDR1 is SGHTA and CDR2 FQGNSA. The CDR3 runs 13 residues. The CDR3 DNA sequence: TGTGCCAGCAGCACAGGGTACTGGACTGAAGCTTTCTTT. The encoded protein is CASSTGYWTEAFF. Full variable domain (outside the CDR3, taken from reference TRBV7-2 and TRBJ1-1): GAGVSQSPSNKVTEKGKDVELRCDPISGHTALYWYRQSLGQGLEFLIYFQGNSAPDKSGLPSDRFSAERTGGSVSTLTIQRTQQEDSAVYLCASSTGYWTEAFFGQGTRLTVV.

The chain couples TRBV10-3 to TRBJ2-7; 8 bases fit TRBD1. Germline V gene data show CDR1 as ENHRY and CDR2 as SYGVKD. The CDR3 is 14 amino acids. J gave up 3 bases and V 7 bases, and 8 bases lay outside the gene matches. The CDR3 nucleotides read TGTGCCATCACCAAAGGGACAGGAGACTACGAGCAGTACTTC. This codes for CAITKGTGDYEQYF.

The chain uses TRBV5-6 and TRBJ2-1; D ambiguous. The CDR3 runs to 13 residues. V lost 2 bases, J lost 6 bases, and 9 bases lay in between. The germline V gene has CDR1 SGHDT and CDR2 YYEEEE. Written as DNA, the CDR3 is TGTGCCAGCAGCTTTAGTTTGCGCAATGAGCAGTTCTTC. Amino acids: CASSFSLRNEQFF.

The chain joins TRBV7-9 to TRBJ2-5; TRBD2 agrees at 9 bases. Germline V gene data show CDR1 as SEHNR and CDR2 as FQNEAQ (reference sequence). V shed 3 bases, J shed 4 bases, and the junction held 12 bases outside the gene matches. This CDR3 has 17 residues. In nucleotides, the CDR3 is TGTGCCAGCAGCTTCCTCGGGGGCGGGGGGGCCGGAGAGACCCAGTACTTC. Translating it yields CASSFLGGGGAGETQYF.

Concerning this clone: One end of the junction fails to match germline, which may point to a read error. CDR3 in amino acids: CASSLSSGNTIYF. The CDR3 DNA reads TGTGCTAGCAGCCTCAGCTCTGGAAACACCATATATTTT. The chain employs TRBV7-7 and TRBJ1-3; no clear D gene. This CDR3 has 13 amino acids. From germline, CDR1 is SSHAT and CDR2 FNYEAQ (reference sequence).

This chain's CDR3 is CASKVQGALTDTQYF. The CDR3 region has the DNA TGTGCCAGTAAGGTGCAGGGGGCACTCACAGATACGCAGTATTTT. The genes are TRBV19 and TRBJ2-3, with 8 bases matching TRBD1. The CDR3 is made up of 15 amino acids. Germline CDR1 and CDR2: LNHDA and SQIVND (reference sequence). Trimming at V came to 7 bases and at J to 2 bases, leaving 8 bases not matched to a gene.

The chain combines TRBV11-2 with TRBJ2-3; TRBD1 is a possible D gene (7 bases). The length of the CDR3 is 15 residues. The ends were cut back, 3 bases at V and 3 bases at J, with 13 bases in the middle. The V gene's germline CDR1 is SGHAT and CDR2 FQNNGV. The CDR3 sequence: CASSFRGRLTDTQYF. In DNA, the CDR3 is TGTGCCAGCAGCTTCAGGGGGAGGTTGACAGATACGCAGTATTTT.

The gene calls are TRBV5-5 and TRBJ1-3; D is perhaps TRBD1 (6 bases). V was shortened by 2 bases and J by 0 bases, with 9 bases between the two germline ends. The CDR3 sequence is 15 residues long. Germline V gives CDR1 SGHKS, CDR2 YYEKEE (reference sequence). The CDR3 DNA is TGTGCCAGCAGCTTCGGGACAAACTCTGGAAACACCATATATTTT. This translates into CASSFGTNSGNTIYF.

The chain is built from TRBV5-4 and TRBJ1-1; 7 nucleotides match TRBD1. This CDR3 has 16 amino acids. V shed 3 bases and J 3 bases; nucleotides not matched to a gene: 11. The germline CDR1 and CDR2 sequences are SGHNT and YYREEE (reference sequence). The CDR3 DNA sequence: TGTGCCAGCAGCTCCCGTCGACAGGGAGGTTACACTGAAGCTTTCTTT. Translation gives CASSSRRQGGYTEAFF.

The V gene is TRBV18, the J gene TRBJ1-1; D ambiguous. Trimming pared 4 bases from V and 2 bases from J, leaving 11 bases between. The CDR3 has 14 amino acids. In germline, CDR1 is KGHSH, CDR2 LQKENI. The CDR3 protein is CASSLQADNTEAFF. Here the CDR3 DNA reads TGTGCCAGCTCACTCCAGGCAGACAACACTGAAGCTTTCTTT. Together with reference TRBV18 and TRBJ1-1, the CDR3 gives the full variable domain: NAGVMQNPRHLVRRRGQEARLRCSPMKGHSHVYWYRQLPEEGLKFMVYLQKENIIDESGMPKERFSAEFPKEGPSILRIQQVVRGDSAAYFCASSLQADNTEAFFGQGTRLTVV.

DNA of the CDR3: TGTGCCAGCAGCCAAATTAGACAGGGCGTGACGAACACCATATATTTT. Translating gives CASSQIRQGVTNTIYF. This rearrangement joins TRBV5-4 to TRBJ1-3; the match to TRBD1 covers 7 bases. The CDR3 spans 16 residues. Per germline, CDR1 SGHNT and CDR2 YYREEE (reference sequence). V lost 4 bases to trimming and J lost 7 bases; unmatched junction nucleotides: 14.

The chain uses TRBV27 and TRBJ1-1; a possible D gene is TRBD1 (6 bases). This CDR3 is 15 amino acids long. The V gene lost 6 bases and the J gene lost 3 bases, with 17 bases spanning the gap. Germline V CDR1 and CDR2: MNHEY, SMNVEV (reference sequence). CDR3 residues: CASRPGAEGYTEAFF. Here the CDR3 DNA reads TGTGCCAGCAGACCAGGGGCAGAGGGTTACACTGAAGCTTTCTTT.

This clone is a singleton in its sample. This chain joins TRBV5-5 and TRBJ1-1, with D possibly being TRBD1 (6 bases). Looked up from germline, CDR1 is SGHKS and CDR2 is YYEKEE (reference sequence). Between the trimmed V and J ends, which lost 4 bases and 4 bases, there was a span of 17 bases. The CDR3 totals 15 residues. The CDR3 bases are TGTGCCAGCAGCGTACGAGGGGGAGTCGGCACTGAAGCTTTCTTT. Translation gives CASSVRGGVGTEAFF.

This chain connects TRBV18 to TRBJ1-3, with D unresolved. In germline, CDR1 is KGHSH, CDR2 LQKENI. Trimming cost V 3 bases and J 0 bases, with 12 bases left between them. CDR3 length: 16 amino acids. The CDR3 here is CASSPRSTGSGNTIYF. CDR3 coding DNA: TGTGCCAGCTCACCCCGATCCACGGGCTCTGGAAACACCATATATTTT.

This chain connects TRBV4-1 to TRBJ2-7; the match to TRBD1 covers 9 bases. Per the germline V gene, CDR1 is MGHRA and CDR2 is YSYEKL. Unmatched junction bases numbered 5, after V lost 8 bases and J lost 3 bases. This CDR3 is 13 amino acids long. This CDR3 is CASGTGQGYEQYF. DNA of the CDR3: TGCGCCAGCGGAACGGGACAGGGCTACGAGCAGTACTTC.

V is TRBV10-2 and J is TRBJ2-1; 9 bases match TRBD1. The CDR3 has 16 residues. In germline, CDR1 is WSHSY, CDR2 SAAADI. The junction had 12 bases not matched to a gene; V was cut back by 8 bases and J by 4 bases. The CDR3 DNA sequence: TGCGCCAGCGCAAACTTTGGACAGGGGACATACAATGAGCAGTTCTTC. Amino acid sequence: CASANFGQGTYNEQFF.

This chain uses TRBV30 with TRBJ1-2; tentatively, D is TRBD1 (6 bases). The V gene lost 2 bases and the J gene lost 0 bases, with 13 bases spanning the gap. Germline lookup yields CDR1 GTSNPN and CDR2 SVGIG (reference sequence). The CDR3 spans 15 residues. The CDR3 coding sequence is TGTGCCTGGAGTACTTCAGGGGCCGCTAACTATGGCTACACCTTC. It translates to CAWSTSGAANYGYTF.

This clone turned up a few times. The CDR3, as DNA: TGTGCCAGCAGTTCGGCCGAGACAGGGTCCTACGAGCAGTACTTC. Translating it yields CASSSAETGSYEQYF. The V gene is TRBV27, the J gene TRBJ2-7, with 7 bases identical to TRBD1. The CDR3 is 15 residues long. J lost 1 base, V lost 4 bases, and 7 bases had no gene match. CDR1 MNHEY and CDR2 SMNVEV come from the germline V gene (reference sequence).

This chain uses TRBV4-3 with TRBJ2-7, with D hard to call. The CDR3 runs to 14 residues. V lost 0 bases, J lost 2 bases, and 8 bases lay in between. Germline loops: CDR1 LGHNA, CDR2 YSLEER. The DNA for the CDR3 is TGCGCCAGCAGCCAAGATCCCCTCGCCTACGAGCAGTACTTC. Translating it yields CASSQDPLAYEQYF.

V usage is TRBV4-1 and J usage is TRBJ2-1; tentatively, D is TRBD1 (5 bases). This CDR3 spans 16 amino acids. The germline V gene has CDR1 MGHRA and CDR2 YSYEKL. V was shortened by 3 bases and J by 8 bases, with 20 bases between the two germline ends. Here the CDR3 reads CASSQVQGAPLDEQFF. In DNA form, the CDR3 reads TGCGCCAGCAGCCAGGTTCAGGGTGCGCCCCTGGATGAGCAGTTCTTC.

The J gene is TRBJ1-1, the V gene TRBV19; D unclear. This CDR3 comprises 13 residues. V was pared by 7 bases and J by 3 bases, with 12 bases between. CDR1 is LNHDA and CDR2 is SQIVND in the germline V gene (reference sequence). The CDR3 nucleotides read TGTGCCAGTAAAACTTCCCGGGACACTGAAGCTTTCTTT. It translates to CASKTSRDTEAFF.

This chain connects TRBV19 to TRBJ1-1; 8 bases align to TRBD1. From germline, CDR1 is LNHDA and CDR2 SQIVND (reference sequence). Losses at the gene ends were 0 bases for V and 1 base for J; bases not matched to a gene: 10. The CDR3 totals 18 residues. This chain's CDR3 is CASSIDRPRGRQNTEAFF. CDR3 DNA: TGTGCCAGTAGTATAGATCGGCCCAGGGGGCGTCAGAACACTGAAGCTTTCTTT.

This sequence joins TRBV30 and TRBJ1-6; 7 nucleotides agree with TRBD1. The CDR3 consists of 13 residues. Germline V gene lookup returns CDR1 GTSNPN and CDR2 SVGIG (reference sequence). V gave up 1 base and J gave up 8 bases; unmatched junction bases: 2. CDR3 loop: CAWSGQGYSPLHF. In nucleotides, the CDR3 is TGTGCCTGGAGTGGACAGGGTTATTCACCCCTCCACTTT.

The rearrangement links TRBV19 to TRBJ2-1; 8 bases are shared with TRBD2. CDR1 and CDR2 from the germline V gene are LNHDA and SQIVND (reference sequence). V dropped 7 bases and J dropped 7; count of bases not matched to a gene: 6. The CDR3 contains 13 residues. This CDR3 reads CASTVRGGNEQFF. For the CDR3, the DNA is TGTGCCAGTACCGTCCGGGGGGGGAATGAGCAGTTCTTC.

V is TRBV3-1 (or the pseudogene TRBV3-2) and J is TRBJ1-1; D gene ambiguous. CDR1 LGHDT and CDR2 YNNKEL come from the germline V gene (reference sequence). Deletions cut 2 bases from V and 0 bases from J, with 10 bases between. The CDR3 has 15 residues. The CDR3: CASSQKTGLNTEAFF. In nucleotides, the CDR3 is TGTGCCAGCAGCCAAAAAACCGGGTTGAACACTGAAGCTTTCTTT.

V usage is TRBV6-1 and J usage is TRBJ1-1; D might be TRBD1 (6 bases). The CDR3 runs to 16 residues. Trimming stripped 2 bases from V and 3 bases from J, with 16 bases between. Germline V gene sequence: CDR1 MNHNS, CDR2 SASEGT. The CDR3 DNA is TGTGCCAGCAGTGAATCGGAGACAGGTGAGGACACTGAAGCTTTCTTT. Residues: CASSESETGEDTEAFF.